This T cell receptor beta chain originates from a study of graft-versus-host responses after intestinal transplantation. CDR1 SGHTS and CDR2 YDEGEE come from the germline V gene. This CDR3 is built from 13 residues. Only in-frame clones appear in the TCRdb table, and some are missing; sequencing was by immunoSEQ multiplex PCR. This table holds about 25,000 clones, approximately 93% found once. On this clone itself: The junction does not match germline at one end; this may be a read error.

The rearrangement joins TRBV5-8 to TRBJ1-2; no clear D gene. This clonotype was sampled from a human patient who received an intestinal transplant, so some T cells may come from the graft donor. Sequenced here: PBMCs, sampled 156 days after intestinal transplant. The CDR3: CASSLGTALQLPF. The CDR3 region has the DNA TGTGCCAGCAGCTTGGGGACGGCCCTACAGCTTCCCTTC.